Following are 26 T cell receptor beta chains from one sample sequenced in a study of CD8+ T cells in alopecia areata (dated by TCRdb to the late 2010s). The meaning of the sample's treatment or condition label: oral pan-JAK inhibitor, 5-10 mg twice daily. Library creation used the immunoSEQ multiplex PCR assay. RNA was extracted from all samples and reverse transcribed into cDNA, which served as template for TCR sequencing. Here the immuneACCESS table is served through TCRdb, limited to in-frame sequences with V and J called. Missing clones are a known gap in these copies; in checked studies unresolved V genes cover under half, and the rest lacks a known reason. The sample profile shows around 300,000 clones; 60% of them were found once. The biggest ten clones account for 0.8% to 1% of the sample. The material was CD4+ T cells sorted from blood, obtained at week 52, from a patient treated with tofacitinib. These receptors were taken from a human donor with alopecia areata.

The V and J genes are TRBV29-1 and TRBJ2-7; 8 bases match TRBD1. The germline V gene has CDR1 SQVTM and CDR2 ANQGSEA. V gave up 3 bases and J gave up 4 bases; unmatched junction bases: 5. This CDR3 spans 13 amino acids. The CDR3 nucleotides are TGCAGCGTTGATGTAGGACAGGGTTACGAGCAGTACTTC. It translates to CSVDVGQGYEQYF.

The J gene is TRBJ2-7, the V gene TRBV19, with TRBD1 identical over 8 bases. The V and J ends lost 6 bases and 5 bases, in that order; junction bases with no gene match: 6. Looked up from germline, CDR1 is LNHDA and CDR2 is SQIVND (reference sequence). The CDR3 runs to 13 residues. The CDR3 DNA is TGTGCCAGTAGACCGGGACAGGTCGACGAGCAGTACTTC. Translated, it gives CASRPGQVDEQYF. The complete variable domain, with remaining parts taken from reference TRBV19 and TRBJ2-7, reads DGGITQSPKYLFRKEGQNVTLSCEQNLNHDAMYWYRQDPGQGLRLIYYSQIVNDFQKGDIAEGYSVSREKKESFPLTVTSAQKNPTAFYLCASRPGQVDEQYFGPGTRLTVT.

Only a few counts were recorded for this clone. The rearrangement uses TRBV5-1 and TRBJ2-3, with a weak D call TRBD2 (6 bases). This CDR3 spans 15 amino acids. Germline loops: CDR1 SGHRS, CDR2 YFSETQ. Trimming removed 2 bases from V and 2 bases from J, with 12 bases in between. The DNA for the CDR3 is TGCGCCAGCAGCTTCCGGGACTTTTTCACAGATACGCAGTATTTT. Translated: CASSFRDFFTDTQYF. Full variable domain (rest looked up from reference TRBV5-1 and TRBJ2-3): KAGVTQTPRYLIKTRGQQVTLSCSPISGHRSVSWYQQTPGQGLQFLFEYFSETQRNKGNFPGRFSGRQFSNSRSEMNVSTLELGDSALYLCASSFRDFFTDTQYFGPGTRLTVL.

This clone was seen only a few times. The CDR3 here is CASSLDLGNEQFF. The CDR3 DNA reads TGTGCCAGCAGCTTAGATTTGGGCAATGAGCAGTTCTTC. This sequence joins TRBV7-9 and TRBJ2-1, with D unclear. The CDR3 covers 13 residues. CDR1 and CDR2 (germline): SEHNR, FQNEAQ (reference sequence). The V end was cut by 1 base, the J end by 6 bases, with 7 bases between.

The chain uses TRBV9 and TRBJ2-5; 11 bases agree with TRBD2. Germline lookup yields CDR1 SGDLS and CDR2 YYNGEE. The CDR3 consists of 17 residues. The junction had 5 bases not matched to a gene; V was cut back by 0 bases and J by 1 base. The CDR3 spells CASSVEVGLAGQETQYF. CDR3 bases: TGTGCCAGCAGCGTAGAGGTTGGACTAGCGGGCCAAGAGACCCAGTACTTC.

The CDR3 region has the DNA TGTGCCTGGAGTGTAGGATGGCAACGGGGCTACACCTTC. Its translation: CAWSVGWQRGYTF. This chain links TRBV30 with TRBJ1-2; no reliable D call. This CDR3 comprises 13 residues. Germline CDR1 GTSNPN, CDR2 SVGIG (reference sequence). V shed 0 bases and J shed 8 bases, with 13 bases lying between them.

There are a few counts of this clone. The chain recombines TRBV4-3 with TRBJ2-1, with 10 bases that match TRBD1. J lost 3 bases, V lost 4 bases, and 3 bases had no gene match. Germline V CDR1 and CDR2: LGHNA, YSLEER. The CDR3 runs to 15 residues. The CDR3 region is CASSRQGAGYNEQFF. The CDR3 nucleotides are TGCGCCAGCAGCCGACAGGGGGCTGGCTACAATGAGCAGTTCTTC.

This clone was picked up one time. The CDR3 nucleotides read TGTGCCAGCAGCCCGGAACAGGGTCCGCAGCCCCAGCATTTT. This translates into CASSPEQGPQPQHF. J is TRBJ1-5 and V is TRBV7-8; perhaps TRBD1 as D (6 bases). This CDR3 has 14 amino acids. Germline V gives CDR1 SGHVS, CDR2 FQNEAQ. The V end lost 5 bases, the J end lost 7 bases, and 15 bases lay between the germline ends.

The chain recombines TRBV4-2 with TRBJ2-3; 9 nucleotides agree with TRBD2. V shed 0 bases, J shed 3 bases, and the junction held 7 bases outside the gene matches. The CDR3 runs to 17 residues. CDR1 and CDR2 from the germline V gene are LGHNA and YNFKEQ. In DNA, the CDR3 is TGTGCCAGCAGCCAAGATGTGGCGGGGGGGCTAACAGATACGCAGTATTTT. As protein: CASSQDVAGGLTDTQYF.

The chain employs TRBV27 and TRBJ2-1; 7 bases align to TRBD1. The J segment lost 8 bases and the V segment lost 3 bases, leaving 1 base of the junction unmatched. Looked up from germline, CDR1 is MNHEY and CDR2 is SMNVEV (reference sequence). CDR3 length equals 12 residues. The CDR3, as DNA: TGTGCCAGCAGTTTGACAGGGCATGAGCAGTTCTTC. Protein: CASSLTGHEQFF.

This CDR3 reads CASNTGDYEQYF. The CDR3 DNA is TGTGCCAGCAACACAGGGGACTACGAGCAGTACTTC. V gene TRBV9 combines with J gene TRBJ2-7; 7 positions match TRBD1. Trimming removed 6 bases from V and 3 bases from J; junction bases left unmatched: 3. Germline V gene lookup returns CDR1 SGDLS and CDR2 YYNGEE. The CDR3 covers 12 residues.

This clone was observed a handful of times. J is TRBJ2-3 and V is TRBV29-1, with D perhaps given as TRBD1 or TRBD2 (7 bases each). Looked up from germline, CDR1 is SQVTM and CDR2 is ANQGSEA. V lost 8 bases and J lost 8, with 17 bases in between. CDR3 length equals 12 residues. DNA for the CDR3: TGCAGCTCCTCAGGGGGAGGGGGTACGCAGTATTTT. This codes for CSSSGGGGTQYF.

This chain connects TRBV4-2 to TRBJ2-1; D is uncertain. The germline V gene has CDR1 LGHNA and CDR2 YNFKEQ. The CDR3 loop spans 13 amino acids. V was clipped by 0 bases and J by 11 bases, with 11 bases between them. The CDR3 region has the DNA TGTGCCAGCAGCCAAGATCGATTAGGAAAGCAGTTCTTC. Translation gives CASSQDRLGKQFF.

The chain uses TRBV7-9 and TRBJ2-3; D could derive from TRBD1 or TRBD2 (6 bases each). Germline CDR1 is SEHNR and CDR2 is FQNEAQ (reference sequence). This CDR3 region has 15 residues. V was clipped by 4 bases and J by 0 bases, with 11 bases between them. The CDR3 loop reads CASSSRGGSTDTQYF. CDR3 nucleotide sequence: TGTGCCAGCAGCTCCAGGGGAGGCAGCACAGATACGCAGTATTTT.

This clone has only a few counts. V and J are TRBV7-2 and TRBJ2-3, with 9 bases aligning to TRBD1. The length of the CDR3 is 16 residues. Germline-derived CDR1 and CDR2 are SGHTA and FQGNSA. Germline trimming cut 5 bases from V and 3 bases from J; bases unmatched to any gene: 9. DNA of the CDR3: TGTGCCAGCAGCACGGGGACAGGGCTTGGTACAGATACGCAGTATTTT. Amino acids: CASSTGTGLGTDTQYF. Complete variable domain (other parts from reference TRBV7-2 and TRBJ2-3): GAGVSQSPSNKVTEKGKDVELRCDPISGHTALYWYRQSLGQGLEFLIYFQGNSAPDKSGLPSDRFSAERTGGSVSTLTIQRTQQEDSAVYLCASSTGTGLGTDTQYFGPGTRLTVL.

The chain combines TRBV10-3 with TRBJ2-5; D possibly corresponds to TRBD2 (6 bases). The CDR3 sequence is 15 residues long. Germline CDR1 is ENHRY and CDR2 is SYGVKD. The V end was cut by 2 bases, the J end by 2 bases, with 12 bases between. CDR3 in DNA: TGTGCCATCAGTGAGCTAGCGAGAGGGCAAGAGACCCAGTACTTC. Residues: CAISELARGQETQYF.

The DNA for the CDR3 is TGTGCCAGCAGCTTAGCGGGGGTCACAGATACGCAGTATTTT. Translation: CASSLAGVTDTQYF. The chain carries TRBV7-3 and TRBJ2-3, with TRBD2 matching 7 bases. CDR3 length: 14 amino acids. Germline CDR1 SGHTA, CDR2 FQGTGA. The trim removed 2 bases at V and 2 bases at J, leaving 1 base unmatched.

This clone was observed a single time. CDR3 sequence reads: CASSGWDRGNQPQHF. CDR3 DNA: TGTGCCAGCAGCGGGTGGGACAGGGGGAATCAGCCCCAGCATTTT. The rearrangement uses TRBV6-1 and TRBJ1-5, with 11 nucleotides matching TRBD1. Per germline, CDR1 MNHNS and CDR2 SASEGT. The CDR3 is 15 amino acids. J lost 4 bases, V lost 6 bases, and 5 bases had no gene match.

The chain carries TRBV30 and TRBJ2-2, with D unclear. Germline V gives CDR1 GTSNPN, CDR2 SVGIG (reference sequence). Trimming removed 4 bases at V and 2 bases at J, with 5 bases between. The CDR3 has 12 residues. The CDR3 protein is CAWTGNTGELFF. CDR3 DNA sequence: TGTGCCTGGACCGGTAACACCGGGGAGCTGTTTTTT.

The V gene is TRBV5-1, the J gene TRBJ2-2; a possible D gene is TRBD1 (6 bases). Trimming cost V 0 bases and J 4 bases, with 16 bases left between them. Germline CDR1 reads SGHRS; CDR2 reads YFSETQ. The CDR3 extends over 17 amino acids. CDR3 loop: CASSLAPSGGRTGELFF. For the CDR3, the DNA is TGCGCCAGCAGCTTGGCTCCGAGTGGGGGCCGCACCGGGGAGCTGTTTTTT.

This clone was counted at least ten times. The chain uses TRBV14 and TRBJ1-6; no clear D gene. The V gene lost 5 bases and the J gene lost 0 bases, with 8 bases spanning the gap. Germline assignment: CDR1 SGHDN and CDR2 FVKESK. The CDR3 loop spans 15 amino acids. The CDR3 sequence is CASSTGASYNSPLHF. The CDR3 region has the DNA TGTGCCAGCAGCACTGGAGCCTCCTATAATTCACCCCTCCACTTT.

The V gene is TRBV2, the J gene TRBJ2-5, with a tentative D call TRBD2 (5 bases). The CDR3 has 14 amino acids. Trimming stripped 3 bases from V and 3 bases from J, with 11 bases between. Germline values: CDR1 SNHLY, CDR2 FYNNEI. The CDR3 reads CASSDGGSKETQYF. In nucleotides, the CDR3 is TGTGCCAGCAGTGACGGAGGCAGTAAAGAGACCCAGTACTTC.

This sequence joins TRBV29-1 and TRBJ2-7; TRBD1 might be the D (6 bases). Germline V gene data show CDR1 as SQVTM and CDR2 as ANQGSEA. CDR3 length: 13 amino acids. The V end was cut by 7 bases, the J end by 2 bases, with 15 bases between. The CDR3 DNA reads TGCAGCGCTACTGGACAGTGGGCCTACGAGCAGTACTTC. This encodes CSATGQWAYEQYF.

The V gene is TRBV7-8, the J gene TRBJ2-2; D remains ambiguous. Germline V gene data show CDR1 as SGHVS and CDR2 as FQNEAQ. The V and J ends lost 0 bases and 0 bases respectively, with 2 bases between them. The CDR3 spans 14 residues. The chain's CDR3 is CASSLATNTGELFF. For the CDR3, the DNA is TGTGCCAGCAGCTTAGCGACGAACACCGGGGAGCTGTTTTTT.

The chain's CDR3 is CACSPGGTDTQYF. DNA for the CDR3: TGTGCCTGCTCCCCAGGGGGCACAGATACGCAGTATTTT. The chain links TRBV30 to TRBJ2-3, with D possibly being TRBD1 (6 bases). Germline V gives CDR1 GTSNPN, CDR2 SVGIG (reference sequence). The CDR3 has 13 amino acids. The V end was cut by 6 bases, the J end by 1 base, with 11 bases between.

This chain connects TRBV18 to TRBJ1-3, with D unresolved. The V gene lost 6 bases and the J gene lost 4 bases, with 10 bases spanning the gap. CDR3 length: 13 amino acids. Per germline, CDR1 KGHSH and CDR2 LQKENI. In DNA, the CDR3 is TGTGCCAGCTCTCCCTTGACCGGAAACACCATATATTTT. Protein: CASSPLTGNTIYF.